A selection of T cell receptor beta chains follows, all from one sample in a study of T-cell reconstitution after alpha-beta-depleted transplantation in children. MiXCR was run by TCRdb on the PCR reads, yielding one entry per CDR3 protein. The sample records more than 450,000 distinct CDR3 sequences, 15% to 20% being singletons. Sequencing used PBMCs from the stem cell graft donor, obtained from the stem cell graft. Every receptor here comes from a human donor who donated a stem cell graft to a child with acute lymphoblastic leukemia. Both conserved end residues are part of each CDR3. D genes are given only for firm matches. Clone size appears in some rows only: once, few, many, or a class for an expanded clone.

CASSPRGGGELYGYTF TGTGCCAGCAGTCCCCGGGGGGGCGGCGAGTTATATGGCTACACCTTC . TRBJ1-2 TRBV27 .
CSALPGLAPYEQYF TGCAGCGCCTTGCCGGGACTAGCGCCTTACGAGCAGTACTTC few TRBJ2-7 TRBV29-1 TRBD2
CASGPLSGPGELFF TGTGCCAGCGGGCCTCTGAGCGGGCCCGGGGAGCTGTTTTTT few TRBJ2-2 TRBV12-3/TRBV12-4 .
CASSPLGNQPQHF TGTGCCAGTAGCCCCCTCGGCAATCAGCCCCAGCATTTT . TRBJ1-5 TRBV19 .
CASRGARASGGRDEQYF TGTGCCAGCAGGGGGGCCCGCGCTAGCGGGGGAAGGGACGAGCAGTACTTC few TRBJ2-7 TRBV12-3/TRBV12-4 TRBD2
CASSQTLAKNIQYF TGTGCCAGCAGTCAGACCCTCGCCAAAAACATTCAGTACTTC few TRBJ2-4 TRBV6-2/TRBV6-3 .
CSASLGAGGTEAFF TGCAGTGCTAGCCTCGGGGCAGGGGGCACTGAAGCTTTCTTT once TRBJ1-1 TRBV20-1 TRBD1
CASSSSITGEQYF TGTGCCAGCAGCTCAAGCATAACCGGCGAGCAGTACTTC . TRBJ2-7 TRBV9 .
CASCRLAGVFPETQYF TGTGCCAGTTGCCGACTAGCGGGAGTCTTTCCAGAGACCCAGTACTTC . TRBJ2-5 TRBV6-2/TRBV6-3 TRBD2
CASSPTGALTSYEQYF TGTGCCAGCTCACCGACCGGCGCCCTAACCTCCTACGAGCAGTACTTC few TRBJ2-7 TRBV18 .
CASNQHEGRGYTF TGTGCCAGCAACCAACACGAGGGCAGGGGCTACACCTTC . TRBJ1-2 TRBV7-9 .
CASSDPAGTSYEQYF TGCGCCAGCAGCGATCCAGCGGGGACCTCCTACGAGCAGTACTTC few TRBJ2-7 TRBV4-1 TRBD2
CASSRTRAGGGTQYF TGTGCCAGCAGTCGGACGCGAGCGGGAGGGGGCACGCAGTATTTT . TRBJ2-3 TRBV6-1 TRBD2
CASSVSQYLEKRERETYNEQFF TGCGCCAGCAGTGTATCCCAGTACCTTGAAAAGCGGGAGAGGGAAACCTACAATGAGCAGTTCTTC . TRBJ2-1 TRBV10-2 TRBD2
CSVEDRGYEQYF TGCAGCGTTGAGGACAGGGGCTACGAGCAGTACTTC few TRBJ2-7 TRBV29-1 TRBD1
CASSLVDTTEAFF TGTGCCAGCAGCCTCGTGGACACCACTGAAGCTTTCTTT once TRBJ1-1 TRBV12-3/TRBV12-4 .
CDSGPPLAGAFYEQYF TGCGACAGCGGCCCCCCACTAGCGGGAGCGTTCTACGAGCAGTACTTC . TRBJ2-7 TRBV5-1 TRBD2
CASSQSKRLAGPTYF TGTGCCAGCAGCCAATCCAAGAGGCTAGCGGGCCCCACGTACTTC few TRBJ2-7 TRBV3-1 TRBD2
CASSLDGAPGAPLHF TGCGCCAGCAGCTTGGACGGGGCTCCAGGGGCACCCCTCCACTTT . TRBJ1-6 TRBV5-1 .
CASSPPRQGPRQPQHF TGTGCCAGCAGCCCCCCCAGGCAGGGACCCAGGCAGCCCCAGCATTTT . TRBJ1-5 TRBV5-6 .
CASSELRTNTEAFF TGTGCCAGCAGTGAACTACGGACGAACACTGAAGCTTTCTTT few TRBJ1-1 TRBV6-1 .
CASSTSGGYTGELFF TGTGCCAGCAGCACGTCGGGAGGCTACACCGGGGAGCTGTTTTTT . TRBJ2-2 TRBV7-2 TRBD2
CASSSTRGWGGRYEQYF TGTGCCAGCAGCTCAACGAGGGGCTGGGGGGGCCGCTACGAGCAGTACTTC . TRBJ2-7 TRBV7-1 .
CASSPSRGAGSFAFF TGCGCCAGCAGCCCATCGCGTGGGGCAGGGAGTTTCGCTTTCTTT few TRBJ1-1 TRBV5-1 .
CASKASSYNEQFF TGTGCCAGCAAGGCTTCGTCCTACAATGAGCAGTTCTTC few TRBJ2-1 TRBV7-8 .
CATSGRPGLAEDTQYF TGTGCCACCAGCGGTAGGCCGGGACTAGCTGAAGATACGCAGTATTTT . TRBJ2-3 TRBV15 TRBD2
CASRRGVGRLVDVGDYEQYF TGTGCCAGCAGGCGGGGAGTGGGCCGCCTAGTGGATGTTGGGGACTACGAGCAGTACTTC . TRBJ2-7 TRBV4-2 .
CASSQGRGREAFF TGCGCCAGCAGCCAAGGGAGGGGGCGGGAAGCTTTCTTT . TRBJ1-1 TRBV4-1 TRBD1